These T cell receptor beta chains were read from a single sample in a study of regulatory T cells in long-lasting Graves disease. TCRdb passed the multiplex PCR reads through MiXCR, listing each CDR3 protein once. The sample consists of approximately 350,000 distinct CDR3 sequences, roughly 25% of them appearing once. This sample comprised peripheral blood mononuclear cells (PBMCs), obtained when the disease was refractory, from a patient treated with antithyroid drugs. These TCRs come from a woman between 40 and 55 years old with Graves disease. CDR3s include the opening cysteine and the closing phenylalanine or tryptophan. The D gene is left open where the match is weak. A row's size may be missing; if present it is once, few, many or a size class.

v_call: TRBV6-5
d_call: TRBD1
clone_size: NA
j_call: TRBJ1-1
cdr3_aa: CASSYSGTGDTEAFF
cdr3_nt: TGTGCCAGCAGTTACTCCGGGACAGGGGACACTGAAGCTTTCTTT

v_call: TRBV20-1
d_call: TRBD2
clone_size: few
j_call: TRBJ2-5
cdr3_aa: CTGAAGGGETQYF
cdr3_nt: TGCACCGGAGCGGCGGGAGGGGGAGAGACCCAGTACTTC

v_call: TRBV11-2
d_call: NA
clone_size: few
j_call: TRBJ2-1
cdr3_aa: CASSLEYGGRTNEQFF
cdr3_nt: TGTGCCAGCAGCTTAGAATACGGGGGACGAACCAATGAGCAGTTCTTC

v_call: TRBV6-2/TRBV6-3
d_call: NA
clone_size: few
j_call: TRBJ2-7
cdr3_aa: CASSSLQGVGEQYF
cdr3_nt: TGTGCCAGCAGTTCCCTCCAGGGCGTCGGCGAGCAGTACTTC

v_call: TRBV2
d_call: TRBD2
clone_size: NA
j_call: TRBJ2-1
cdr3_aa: CASSEWGLANNEQFF
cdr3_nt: TGTGCCAGCAGTGAATGGGGACTAGCGAATAATGAGCAGTTCTTC

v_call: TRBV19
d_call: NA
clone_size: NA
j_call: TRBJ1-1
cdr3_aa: CASRQGLETEAFF
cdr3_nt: TGTGCCAGTAGGCAGGGGTTAGAAACTGAAGCTTTCTTT

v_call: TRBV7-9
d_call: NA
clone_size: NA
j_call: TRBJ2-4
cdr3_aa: CASSPRAVAKNIQYF
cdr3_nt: TGTGCCAGCAGCCCTAGGGCCGTAGCCAAAAACATTCAGTACTTC

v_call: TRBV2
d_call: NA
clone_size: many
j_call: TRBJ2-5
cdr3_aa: CASSPPAQKLGETQYF
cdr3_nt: TGTGCCAGCAGCCCTCCTGCACAAAAACTCGGGGAGACCCAGTACTTC

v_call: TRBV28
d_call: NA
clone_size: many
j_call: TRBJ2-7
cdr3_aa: CASSPRGDISYEQYF
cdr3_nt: TGTGCCAGCAGTCCCCGAGGGGACATTTCCTACGAGCAGTACTTC

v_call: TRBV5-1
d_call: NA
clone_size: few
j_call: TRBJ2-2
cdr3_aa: CASRSGGGKSNTGELFF
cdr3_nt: TGCGCCAGCAGATCCGGGGGCGGAAAGTCGAACACCGGGGAGCTGTTTTTT

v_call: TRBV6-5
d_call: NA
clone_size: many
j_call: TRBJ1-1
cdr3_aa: CASSYSGAGNTEAFF
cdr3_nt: TGTGCCAGCAGTTACTCGGGGGCCGGGAACACTGAAGCTTTCTTT

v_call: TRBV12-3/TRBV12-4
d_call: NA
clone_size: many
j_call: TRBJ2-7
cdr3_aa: CASSSQGRPSYEQYF
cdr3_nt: TGTGCCAGCAGTTCTCAGGGGCGACCCTCCTACGAGCAGTACTTC

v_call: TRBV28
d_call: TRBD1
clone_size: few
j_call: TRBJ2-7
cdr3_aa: CASSLSNRWDRDYGQYF
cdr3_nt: TGTGCCAGCAGTTTATCCAACCGATGGGACAGGGACTACGGGCAGTACTTC

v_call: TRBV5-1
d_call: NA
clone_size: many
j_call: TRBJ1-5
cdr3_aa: CASRSTGSSNQPQHF
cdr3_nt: TGCGCCAGCAGGTCAACAGGTTCTAGCAATCAGCCCCAGCATTTT

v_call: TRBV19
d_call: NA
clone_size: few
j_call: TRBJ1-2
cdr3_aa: CASSMFDRSPLGYTF
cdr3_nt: TGTGCCAGTAGTATGTTCGACCGCTCTCCCCTTGGCTACACCTTC

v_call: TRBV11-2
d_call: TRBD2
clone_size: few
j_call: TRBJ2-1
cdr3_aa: CASSLAGDSIFF
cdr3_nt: TGTGCCAGCAGCTTGGCGGGAGATAGTATTTTCTTC

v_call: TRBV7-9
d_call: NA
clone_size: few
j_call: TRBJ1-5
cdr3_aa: CASSFSGSNQPQHF
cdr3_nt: TGTGCCAGCAGCTTTTCAGGGAGCAATCAGCCCCAGCATTTT

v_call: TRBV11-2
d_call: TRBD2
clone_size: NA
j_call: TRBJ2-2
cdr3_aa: CASRRLAGTGELFF
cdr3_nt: TGTGCCAGCAGGCGACTAGCGGGTACCGGGGAGCTGTTTTTT

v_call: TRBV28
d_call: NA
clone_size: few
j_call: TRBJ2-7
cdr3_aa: CASSEAPGYEQYF
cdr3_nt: TGTGCCAGCAGTGAAGCGCCGGGATACGAGCAGTACTTC

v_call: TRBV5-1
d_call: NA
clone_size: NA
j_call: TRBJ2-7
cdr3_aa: CASSLGYRDPGEQYF
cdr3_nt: TGCGCCAGCAGCTTGGGCTACAGGGACCCGGGGGAGCAGTACTTC